Sequencing of this TCR beta chain was carried out in a study of long-term antiretroviral therapy in people with HIV. None of the participants with HIV were treated outside the United States. Cryopreserved PBMC, at roughly 1-10 million per sample, were present before DNA extraction. V was clipped by 1 base and J by 3 bases, with 10 bases between them. The CDR3 is 15 residues long. Germline CDR1 is MGHRA and CDR2 is YSYEKL. The assay used was immunoSEQ (version v3.0), run at survey level. Profiled with immunoSEQ multiplex PCR; TCRdb holds only in-frame clones, not every one. The sample has about 17,000 clones, 70% to 90% seen once.

J is TRBJ1-5 and V is TRBV4-1; D not resolved. This receptor was taken from a man between 18 and 29 years old with HIV. The sample in question was unsorted PBMCs, obtained 0.3 years after starting antiretroviral therapy. CDR3 amino acids: CASSQAAGYNQPQHF. The CDR3 region has the DNA TGCGCCAGCAGCCAAGCGGCAGGCTACAATCAGCCCCAGCATTTT.